The 24 T cell receptor beta chains listed next were all sequenced from one sample in a study of T cell repertoires in cytomegalovirus infection. These receptors' antigens are unknown. MiXCR, run by TCRdb on the reads, gives a single entry per CDR3 protein. The table records approximately 990,000 distinct CDR3 sequences, 25% to 40% of them present only once. The specimen was cultured CD8+ T cells from PBMCs, collected from culture after CMV antigen stimulation. Every receptor here comes from a human donor in good health (CMV status not recorded). Some clones in this sample may be carry-over from other donors' samples.

V is TRBV6-5 and J is TRBJ1-2; the D gene is possibly TRBD1 (5 bases). CDR3 length: 15 residues. Looked up from germline, CDR1 is MNHEY and CDR2 is SVGAGI. Trimming shortened V by 0 bases and J by 4 bases, and 12 bases separated the two germline ends. CDR3 nucleotide sequence: TGTGCCAGCAGTTACTCGGGACCGTCGTTCTATGGCTACACCTTC. Its translation: CASSYSGPSFYGYTF.

This clonotype was recorded a few times. The chain joins TRBV25-1 to TRBJ1-2; tentatively, D is TRBD1 (6 bases). The CDR3 runs 12 residues. The V end was cut by 8 bases, the J end by 8 bases, with 15 bases between. Germline V lookup: CDR1 MGHDK, CDR2 SYGVNS. In DNA form, the CDR3 reads TGTGCCAGCTTTTGGGGGCACCCGGGCTACACCTTC. Its translation: CASFWGHPGYTF.

The rearrangement uses TRBV27 and TRBJ2-2, with D perhaps given as TRBD1 or TRBD2 (5 bases each). The CDR3 spans 13 residues. Germline values: CDR1 MNHEY, CDR2 SMNVEV (reference sequence). The V end was cut by 8 bases, the J end by 5 bases, with 12 bases between. CDR3 sequence (DNA): TGTGCCAGCGGGGACGTTAGAACCGGGGAGCTGTTTTTT. Translation: CASGDVRTGELFF.

This clonotype was observed a single time. The gene calls are TRBV5-1 and TRBJ2-3; no clear D gene. In germline, CDR1 is SGHRS, CDR2 YFSETQ. This CDR3 has 13 amino acids. V gave up 0 bases and J gave up 13 bases, with 15 bases separating them. The CDR3 DNA reads as TGCGCCAGCAGCTTGGATGTTCTGGGCATCAAGTATTTT. This encodes CASSLDVLGIKYF.

The rearrangement joins TRBV7-2 to TRBJ1-1, with a weak D call TRBD1 (5 bases). The length of the CDR3 is 17 residues. V lost 0 bases and J 1 base, leaving 15 bases between the germline ends. Germline lookup yields CDR1 SGHTA and CDR2 FQGNSA. The DNA of the CDR3 is TGTGCCAGCAGCTTAGCACAGGCATTCGGCTGGAACACTGAAGCTTTCTTT. Translated: CASSLAQAFGWNTEAFF.

The chain employs TRBV6-2 or TRBV6-3 and TRBJ1-5; D unresolved. The CDR3 is 13 residues long. Trimming removed 0 bases at V and 9 bases at J, with 9 bases between. CDR1 MNHEY and CDR2 SVGEGT come from the germline V gene. CDR3 protein: CASSYSSEGPQHF. The CDR3, as DNA: TGTGCCAGCAGTTACTCGAGTGAGGGGCCCCAGCATTTT.

This clonotype was seen only a few times. The J gene is TRBJ2-3, the V gene TRBV27; 8 bases match TRBD1. Germline lookup yields CDR1 MNHEY and CDR2 SMNVEV (reference sequence). The CDR3 totals 14 residues. V was clipped by 7 bases and J by 4 bases; unmatched bases: 7. DNA for the CDR3: TGTGCCAGCACCGACAGGGGACGAGCAGATACGCAGTATTTT. As protein: CASTDRGRADTQYF.

This clonotype was seen many times. This rearrangement joins TRBV7-2 to TRBJ2-7; perhaps TRBD2 as D (6 bases). Germline assignment: CDR1 SGHTA and CDR2 FQGNSA. This CDR3 region has 16 residues. V gave up 5 bases and J gave up 0 bases, with 17 bases separating them. CDR3 in amino acids: CASSRRREINSYEQYV. The CDR3 bases are TGTGCCAGCAGCCGAAGACGGGAGATCAACTCCTACGAGCAGTACGTC.

This clonotype was picked up a small number of times. This chain uses TRBV20-1 with TRBJ1-5; D not resolved. The CDR3 length is 15 residues. V was clipped by 2 bases and J by 2 bases, with 13 bases between them. CDR1 is DFQATT, CDR2 SNEGSKA, per germline (reference sequence). The CDR3 sequence is CSARPREGGNQPQHF. In nucleotides, the CDR3 is TGCAGTGCTAGACCAAGGGAAGGAGGCAATCAGCCCCAGCATTTT.

This clonotype was observed at least ten times. The chain employs TRBV28 and TRBJ2-3; TRBD1 might be the D (6 bases). Between the trimmed V and J ends, which lost 4 bases and 6 bases, there was a span of 14 bases. The CDR3 is 14 residues long. CDR1 is MDHEN and CDR2 is SYDVKM in the germline V gene. The CDR3 DNA reads TGTGCCAGCAGTTCTACAGGGTTAGACGATACGCAGTATTTT. Protein: CASSSTGLDDTQYF.

In its sample, this clonotype was seen a few times. The chain has TRBV6-5 and TRBJ1-1; no reliable D call. CDR1 and CDR2 from the germline V gene are MNHEY and SVGAGI. The CDR3 totals 15 residues. The V gene lost 4 bases and the J gene lost 0 bases, with 12 bases spanning the gap. The CDR3 DNA follows: TGTGCCAGCAGTTGCTACAGAAGTCTGAACACTGAAGCTTTCTTT. Protein product: CASSCYRSLNTEAFF.

There are a few counts of this clonotype. The rearrangement links TRBV4-1 to TRBJ2-2, with a weak D call TRBD2 (6 bases). Germline V gives CDR1 MGHRA, CDR2 YSYEKL. The CDR3 sequence is 16 residues long. The ends were cut back, 1 base at V and 5 bases at J, with 14 bases in the middle. The CDR3 loop is CASSQGGAGGTGELFF. The CDR3 DNA sequence: TGCGCCAGCAGCCAAGGAGGGGCCGGGGGAACCGGGGAGCTGTTTTTT.

This clonotype showed up many times. The V and J genes are TRBV7-2 and TRBJ1-2; no definite D call. The CDR3 runs 12 residues. Between the trimmed V and J ends, which lost 4 bases and 8 bases, there was a span of 11 bases. Germline lookup yields CDR1 SGHTA and CDR2 FQGNSA. The DNA of the CDR3 is TGTGCCAGCAGCTCCCCACTCCGGGGCTACACCTTC. Amino acids: CASSSPLRGYTF.

The chain uses TRBV7-8 and TRBJ1-1; 7 bases fit TRBD1. Germline lookup yields CDR1 SGHVS and CDR2 FQNEAQ. The CDR3 has 15 amino acids. V trimming: 5 bases; J trimming: 4 bases; junction bases outside the gene matches: 10. The CDR3 DNA reads as TGTGCCAGCAGCCCTAGGAGGGGGCCAGGCACTGAAGCTTTCTTT. This translates into CASSPRRGPGTEAFF.

This clonotype was observed a few times. This sequence joins TRBV6-5 and TRBJ2-1; a possible D gene is TRBD1 (6 bases). Trimming pared 8 bases from V and 8 bases from J, leaving 19 bases between. CDR1 and CDR2 (germline): MNHEY, SVGAGI. This CDR3 comprises 14 residues. The DNA of the CDR3 is TGTGCCAGCGGGGGCTACACCAACTTGGATGAGCAGTTCTTC. The encoded protein is CASGGYTNLDEQFF.

At least ten counts were recorded for this clonotype. V and J are TRBV12-3 or TRBV12-4 and TRBJ2-5; the match to TRBD1 covers 8 bases. CDR3 length: 13 amino acids. V lost 6 bases, J lost 2 bases, and 2 bases stayed unmatched. CDR3 region: CASRDRAQETQYF. Here the CDR3 DNA reads TGTGCCAGCAGGGACAGGGCGCAAGAGACCCAGTACTTC.

The V and J genes are TRBV27 and TRBJ1-5, with a possible D match to TRBD1 (5 bases). In germline, CDR1 is MNHEY, CDR2 SMNVEV (reference sequence). The V gene lost 0 bases and the J gene lost 1 base, with 10 bases spanning the gap. The CDR3 covers 16 residues. This CDR3 reads CASSLSGGRSNQPQHF. The CDR3 DNA reads as TGTGCCAGCAGTTTATCGGGGGGACGGAGCAATCAGCCCCAGCATTTT.

The chain combines TRBV5-4 with TRBJ2-5; possibly TRBD1 or TRBD2 for D (6 bases each). Germline CDR1 reads SGHNT; CDR2 reads YYREEE (reference sequence). V dropped 0 bases and J dropped 2 bases, with 20 bases sitting between them. The CDR3 covers 18 residues. In DNA form, the CDR3 reads TGTGCCAGCAGCTTGGACCCCTATCTAGCGAGGGGGCAAGAGACCCAGTACTTC. Protein: CASSLDPYLARGQETQYF.

CDR3 region: CASSPLQGASPQDSTDTQYF. In nucleotides, the CDR3 is TGTGCCAGCAGTCCCCTCCAGGGGGCGAGTCCCCAAGATAGCACAGATACGCAGTATTTT. J is TRBJ2-3 and V is TRBV27; 8 positions match TRBD1. Losses at the gene ends were 5 bases for V and 0 bases for J; bases not matched to a gene: 19. The germline V gene has CDR1 MNHEY and CDR2 SMNVEV (reference sequence). The CDR3 covers 20 residues.

This clonotype was detected ten times or more. The CDR3: CASSLDGQVLETQYF. The DNA for the CDR3 is TGTGCCAGCAGCTTAGACGGACAGGTTTTGGAGACCCAGTACTTC. The chain is built from TRBV7-6 and TRBJ2-5; TRBD1 matches 7 bases. The CDR3 consists of 15 residues. Unmatched junction bases numbered 7, after V lost 1 base and J lost 5 bases. Germline V gene sequence: CDR1 SGHVS, CDR2 FNYEAQ.

This clonotype was seen repeatedly, ten times or more. The rearrangement uses TRBV12-3 or TRBV12-4 and TRBJ2-7; D gene ambiguous. V was clipped by 3 bases and J by 3 bases, with 6 bases between them. This CDR3 has 12 residues. CDR3 residues: CASSLLSYEQYF. The CDR3 coding sequence is TGTGCCAGCAGTTTGTTAAGCTACGAGCAGTACTTC.

This clonotype was seen only a few times. This chain connects TRBV7-9 to TRBJ2-1; 10 bases map to TRBD2. Germline CDR1 SEHNR, CDR2 FQNEAQ (reference sequence). With 3 bases clipped from V and 4 bases from J, the junction kept 3 bases outside the gene matches. This CDR3 has 15 residues. CDR3 sequence (DNA): TGTGCCAGCAGCTTCGAACTAGCGGGGTACAATGAGCAGTTCTTC. Protein sequence: CASSFELAGYNEQFF.

The chain couples TRBV6-6 to TRBJ2-1, with 12 bases aligning to TRBD2. CDR1 and CDR2 from the germline V gene are MNHNY and SVGAGI (reference sequence). The J segment lost 5 bases and the V segment lost 2 bases, leaving 7 bases of the junction unmatched. The CDR3 runs 17 residues. The CDR3 loop is CASSYEGPSGGDNEQFF. The CDR3 region has the DNA TGTGCCAGCAGTTACGAGGGTCCTAGCGGGGGGGACAATGAGCAGTTCTTC.

This chain joins TRBV7-4 and TRBJ1-2; D remains ambiguous. The CDR3 totals 14 residues. Per germline, CDR1 SGHVT and CDR2 SQSDAQ. The V end lost 4 bases, the J end lost 5 bases, and 14 bases lay between the germline ends. The CDR3 nucleotides read TGTGCCAGCAGCTCGGCCGTGAAACCTTATGGCTACACCTTC. Translating gives CASSSAVKPYGYTF.